One sample yielded the 10 T cell receptor beta chains listed below, sequenced in a study of shared clonotypes between healthy human individuals. Some clones are missing from TCRdb's copy, which holds only in-frame ones; the method was immunoSEQ multiplex PCR. This table has 2.5 million or so clones, approximately 92% appearing once. What was sequenced was naive CD4+ T cells sorted from blood. The subset: CD45RA+ positively selected. These TCRs come from a young man in good health.

The chain couples TRBV7-2 to TRBJ2-7; TRBD2 aligns across 10 bases. The CDR3 totals 14 residues. The germline V gene encodes CDR1 SGHTA and CDR2 FQGNSA. The V gene end was trimmed by 5 bases and the J gene end by 3 bases; junction bases not matched to a gene: 4. The CDR3 loop is CASSDASGSYEQYF. The CDR3, as DNA: TGTGCCAGCAGCGACGCTAGCGGGAGCTACGAGCAGTACTTC.

This chain joins TRBV7-9 and TRBJ1-2; weak D call: TRBD1 (6 bases). Germline lookup yields CDR1 SEHNR and CDR2 FQNEAQ (reference sequence). The length of the CDR3 is 15 residues. V dropped 3 bases and J dropped 5 bases, with 16 bases sitting between them. The CDR3: CASSLRATGSYGYTF. The CDR3 bases are TGTGCCAGCAGCTTGAGGGCAACAGGGTCTTATGGCTACACCTTC.

In regard to this clone: Other DNA variants within this sample encode the same CDR3. The rearrangement joins TRBV15 to TRBJ2-7; D is undetermined. The CDR3 consists of 14 residues. Trimming took off 0 bases at V and 3 bases at J, with 9 bases between the two ends. CDR1 is LNHNV and CDR2 is YYDKDF in the germline V gene (reference sequence). The DNA of the CDR3 is TGTGCCACCAGCAGAGATCGGGCTAGCTACGAGCAGTACTTC. This sequence encodes CATSRDRASYEQYF.

The chain has TRBV9 and TRBJ2-3; TRBD2 agrees at 10 bases. The CDR3 sequence is 16 residues long. Trimming removed 3 bases from V and 0 bases from J; junction bases left unmatched: 4. Germline assignment: CDR1 SGDLS and CDR2 YYNGEE. The CDR3 region has the DNA TGTGCCAGCAGCGAACTAGCGGGAAGGAGCACAGATACGCAGTATTTT. Translating it yields CASSELAGRSTDTQYF.

The chain carries TRBV9 and TRBJ2-3; D is tentatively TRBD1 or TRBD2 (7 bases each). V was shortened by 4 bases and J by 2 bases, with 23 bases between the two germline ends. Germline lookup yields CDR1 SGDLS and CDR2 YYNGEE. The CDR3 is 18 residues long. CDR3 nucleotides: TGTGCCAGCAGCTTGGAAAGGGGGCGGGGGCCTAACACAGATACGCAGTATTTT. Protein product: CASSLERGRGPNTDTQYF.

V gene TRBV20-1 combines with J gene TRBJ2-5; the match to TRBD2 covers 10 bases. The CDR3 covers 11 residues. Germline CDR1 is DFQATT and CDR2 is SNEGSKA (reference sequence). V trimming: 6 bases; J trimming: 12 bases; junction bases outside the gene matches: 7. This CDR3 is CSASLAGVKYF. In DNA form, the CDR3 reads TGCAGTGCGAGCCTAGCGGGGGTCAAGTACTTC.

The chain has TRBV10-2 and TRBJ2-2; D gene uncertain. This CDR3 comprises 13 residues. The germline V and J ends were trimmed by 2 bases and 7 bases, with 8 bases remaining between them. Germline CDR1 and CDR2: WSHSY and SAAADI. CDR3 bases: TGCGCCAGCAGTGAGCAGGTAGTCGGGGAGCTGTTTTTT. Translating gives CASSEQVVGELFF.

V usage is TRBV6-5 and J usage is TRBJ2-7; D is unclear. Germline-derived CDR1 and CDR2 are MNHEY and SVGAGI. CDR3 length: 13 residues. Trimming pared 3 bases from V and 3 bases from J, leaving 9 bases between. For the CDR3, the DNA is TGTGCCAGCAGTTATGCCCGGAGCTACGAGCAGTACTTC. Its protein is CASSYARSYEQYF.

The CDR3 sequence is CASSITGTAYNEQFF. Written as DNA, the CDR3 is TGTGCCAGCAGCATTACAGGGACTGCCTACAATGAGCAGTTCTTC. V gene TRBV11-2 combines with J gene TRBJ2-1; D may be TRBD1 or TRBD2 (6 bases each). V lost 5 bases, J lost 2 bases, and 13 bases lay in between. CDR1 and CDR2 from the germline V gene are SGHAT and FQNNGV. The CDR3 runs 15 residues.

CDR3 sequence reads: CAIKKENTEAFF. The CDR3 DNA sequence: TGTGCCATCAAGAAGGAGAACACTGAAGCTTTCTTT. The gene calls are TRBV10-3 and TRBJ1-1; D not resolved. The CDR3 sequence is 12 residues long. V was shortened by 7 bases and J by 1 base, with 7 bases between the two germline ends. The germline CDR1 and CDR2 sequences are ENHRY and SYGVKD.